The rows below give T cell receptor beta chains drawn from one sample of a study of Graves' ophthalmopathy and Graves' hyperthyroidism. TCRdb re-derived calls from the multiplex PCR reads in MiXCR, one entry per CDR3 protein. Of 500,000 to 700,000 distinct CDR3 sequences detected, 35% to 40% appear once; the ten largest clones hold around 4.6%. The sample consisted of peripheral blood or thyroid tissue (not recorded which). The receptors derive from an adult man with Graves' hyperthyroidism. The CDR3 runs from the conserved cysteine through the conserved F or W. The order of the fields is V gene, clone size, J gene, D gene, CDR3 DNA, CDR3 protein. D genes are given only for firm matches. Clone size is shown for a subset of rows, as once, few, many or a class of expanded clone.

V: TRBV12-3/TRBV12-4; size: NA; J: TRBJ2-5; D: TRBD2; DNA: TGTGCCAGCAGTTACGCCACTAGCGGGAGCCAAGAGACCCAGTACTTC; CDR3: CASSYATSGSQETQYF
V: TRBV7-2; size: NA; J: TRBJ2-6; D: NA; DNA: TGTGCCAGCAGCATGGAGCGTATCACTGAAGCTTTC; CDR3: CASSMERITEAF
V: TRBV2; size: NA; J: TRBJ2-2; D: NA; DNA: TGTGCCAGCAGTGCCTCAGAGAACACCGGGGAGCTGTTTTTT; CDR3: CASSASENTGELFF
V: TRBV29-1; size: NA; J: TRBJ2-2; D: NA; DNA: TGCAGCGTTGAAGACTCCTTAACAGGGTCGGGGGAGCTGTTTTTT; CDR3: CSVEDSLTGSGELFF
V: TRBV29-1; size: many; J: TRBJ1-4; D: NA; DNA: TGCAGCGCCGGAGAATATGCAACTAATGAAAAACTGTTTTTT; CDR3: CSAGEYATNEKLFF
V: TRBV19; size: many; J: TRBJ1-1; D: NA; DNA: TGTGCCAGTAGTATTGAGGTTGACACTGAAGCTTTCTTT; CDR3: CASSIEVDTEAFF
V: TRBV29-1; size: NA; J: TRBJ2-7; D: NA; DNA: TGCAGCGTCCCCGGGGTAGAGGAGCAGTACTTC; CDR3: CSVPGVEEQYF
V: TRBV12-3/TRBV12-4; size: many; J: TRBJ2-5; D: NA; DNA: TGTGCCAGCAGTCTCGGGATTCTTTTCCAGTACTTC; CDR3: CASSLGILFQYF
V: TRBV5-1; size: NA; J: TRBJ1-1; D: NA; DNA: TGCGCCAGCAGCTTGGTCGTTTCTAGCGGAGGAGAAGCTTTCTTT; CDR3: CASSLVVSSGGEAFF
V: TRBV12-3/TRBV12-4; size: NA; J: TRBJ1-5; D: TRBD1; DNA: TGTGTCAGCAGGGTGACAGGGGGAAGCAATCAGCCCCAGCATTTT; CDR3: CVSRVTGGSNQPQHF
V: TRBV13; size: once; J: TRBJ1-3; D: NA; DNA: TGCGCCAGCAGCCCGTCCCCTCCGGGGGCAATTGGAAACACCATATATTTT; CDR3: CASSPSPPGAIGNTIYF
V: TRBV6-4; size: NA; J: TRBJ2-5; D: TRBD2; DNA: TGTGCCAGCAGTTCTCCGGCTAGCGGAGAAGAGACCCAGTACTTC; CDR3: CASSSPASGEETQYF
V: TRBV12-3/TRBV12-4; size: NA; J: TRBJ2-2; D: NA; DNA: TGTGCCAGCAGTGCAGATGGACTTCCCTACACCGGGGAGCTGTTTTTT; CDR3: CASSADGLPYTGELFF
V: TRBV29-1; size: many; J: TRBJ1-1; D: NA; DNA: TGCAGCGTGGGGAAAAACACTGAAGCTTTCTTT; CDR3: CSVGKNTEAFF
V: TRBV20-1; size: many; J: TRBJ2-7; D: NA; DNA: TGCAGTGCTAGTAGTCCCAGGCGTGGGACCTACGAGCAGTACTTC; CDR3: CSASSPRRGTYEQYF
V: TRBV15; size: NA; J: TRBJ2-5; D: NA; DNA: TGTGCCACCAGCAGAGACAGGGGGGGCCCCCAAGAGACCCAGTACTTC; CDR3: CATSRDRGGPQETQYF
V: TRBV9; size: NA; J: TRBJ2-2; D: TRBD2; DNA: TGTGCCAGCAGCGTAGTAGCGGGAGGGCCGGACACCGGGGAGCTGTTTTTT; CDR3: CASSVVAGGPDTGELFF
V: TRBV24-1; size: few; J: TRBJ1-1; D: NA; DNA: TGTGCCAGCAGCCAAGGACCGCTACGTGCTGAAGCTTTCTTT; CDR3: CASSQGPLRAEAFF